Following are 5 T cell receptor beta chains from one sample sequenced in a study of T-cell reconstitution after alpha-beta-depleted transplantation in children. Unique molecular identifiers were incorporated into the prepared TCRbeta library. MiXCR, run by TCRdb on the PCR reads, gives a single entry per CDR3 protein. The sample lists about 270,000 distinct CDR3 sequences, more than 8% occurring once. The sample in question was PBMCs from the stem cell graft donor, obtained from the stem cell graft. These receptors originate from a human donor who donated a stem cell graft to a child with SCID.

The gene calls are TRBV7-2 and TRBJ2-2, with D perhaps matching TRBD2 (5 bases). The germline V and J ends were trimmed by 5 bases and 3 bases, with 13 bases remaining between them. The CDR3 loop spans 15 amino acids. Germline V gives CDR1 SGHTA, CDR2 FQGNSA. The DNA for the CDR3 is TGTGCCAGCAGCCGACCAGGACTCGACACCGGGGAGCTGTTTTTT. This encodes CASSRPGLDTGELFF.

This clonotype was observed a few times. The CDR3 region has the DNA TGTGCCAGCAGTCCGTCCCCTCGGTTGACTAGCACAGATACGCAGTATTTT. Amino acids: CASSPSPRLTSTDTQYF. This chain connects TRBV27 to TRBJ2-3, with D unclear. Germline-derived CDR1 and CDR2 are MNHEY and SMNVEV (reference sequence). V was cut by 5 bases and J by 0 bases, with 18 bases left in between. The length of the CDR3 is 17 residues.

This clonotype appeared a few times. The chain is built from TRBV28 and TRBJ2-3, with D perhaps TRBD1 (7 bases). CDR3 length: 15 residues. The ends were cut back, 3 bases at V and 6 bases at J, with 16 bases in the middle. In germline, CDR1 is MDHEN, CDR2 SYDVKM. This CDR3 is CASSFVAGGRDTQYF. The CDR3 DNA follows: TGTGCCAGCAGTTTCGTTGCAGGGGGGAGGGATACGCAGTATTTT.

This clonotype was observed at least ten times. The chain joins TRBV12-3 or TRBV12-4 to TRBJ2-3; TRBD2 matches at 9 bases. The CDR3 has 15 residues. V lost 6 bases and J lost 7; bases outside the gene matches: 11. CDR3 amino acids: CASRLRGGGAYTQYF. The CDR3 bases are TGTGCCAGCAGACTACGGGGCGGGGGGGCATATACGCAGTATTTT.

This clonotype was picked up many times. This sequence joins TRBV12-3 or TRBV12-4 and TRBJ2-3; possible D gene TRBD1, 5 bases. Between the trimmed V and J ends, which lost 1 base and 8 bases, there was a span of 10 bases. CDR3 length: 13 amino acids. As DNA, the CDR3 is TGTGCCAGCAGTTTAGGGGGCCTGGGTACGCAGTATTTT. Translating it yields CASSLGGLGTQYF.